A selection of T cell receptor beta chains follows, all from one sample in a study of cytomegalovirus exposure and HLA in healthy donors. Clones were sequenced by immunoSEQ multiplex PCR, and TCRdb holds only the in-frame ones, with some missing. The repertoire holds about 190,000 clones, with about four fifths as singletons. Sequenced sample: PBMCs. These TCRs come from a man in his fifties in good health and CMV-seronegative. The CDR3 runs from the conserved cysteine through the conserved F or W. A row's size may be missing; if present it is once, few, many or a size class.

V: TRBV7-2; size: -; J: TRBJ2-1; CDR3: CASSHGLGEQFF
V: TRBV29-1; size: -; J: TRBJ2-4; CDR3: CSVDAGGLKNIQYF
V: TRBV6-1; size: -; J: TRBJ2-7; CDR3: CASRGGTVNSYEQYF
V: TRBV6-5; size: -; J: TRBJ2-7; CDR3: CASSSRDRGRSYEQYF
V: TRBV7-2; size: once; J: TRBJ2-7; CDR3: CASSSASGLSYEQYF
V: TRBV7-9; size: -; J: TRBJ2-5; CDR3: CASSWDRRETQYF
V: TRBV5-1; size: -; J: TRBJ1-4; CDR3: CASSLQGATNEKLFF
V: TRBV11-2; size: -; J: TRBJ1-2; CDR3: CASSQSGLYGYTF
V: TRBV18; size: -; J: TRBJ1-4; CDR3: CASSGLEREKLFF
V: TRBV6-1; size: -; J: TRBJ2-5; CDR3: CASSGTGKETQYF
V: TRBV25-1; size: -; J: TRBJ1-4; CDR3: CASSRGQYLNEKLFF
V: TRBV29-1; size: -; J: TRBJ2-2; CDR3: CSVRRAITGELFF
V: TRBV20-1; size: -; J: TRBJ2-3; CDR3: CSARRGDTQYF
V: TRBV7-9; size: -; J: TRBJ2-7; CDR3: CASSSRLEPTYEQYF
V: TRBV18; size: -; J: TRBJ2-3; CDR3: CASSPLQSTDTQYF
V: TRBV6-4; size: -; J: TRBJ1-3; CDR3: CASSIDSTFSGNTIYF
V: TRBV11-3; size: -; J: TRBJ2-1; CDR3: CASSSHGTDSYNEQFF
V: TRBV30; size: -; J: TRBJ2-7; CDR3: CAWSRTGYEQYF
V: TRBV7-2; size: -; J: TRBJ2-5; CDR3: CASSKGLAGVLEETQYF
V: TRBV19; size: -; J: TRBJ1-1; CDR3: CASSTETLNTEAFF
V: TRBV7-8; size: -; J: TRBJ2-7; CDR3: CASTLRASGAPYEQYF
V: TRBV14; size: -; J: TRBJ2-5; CDR3: CASSKGLQETQYF
V: TRBV10-3; size: -; J: TRBJ2-2; CDR3: CAIRPQGTGELFF
V: TRBV27; size: -; J: TRBJ1-4; CDR3: CASFGDSYREKLFF
V: TRBV18; size: -; J: TRBJ2-3; CDR3: CASSPVADTQYF
V: TRBV6-5; size: -; J: TRBJ1-3; CDR3: CASSRDTSGNTIYF
V: TRBV18; size: -; J: TRBJ1-1; CDR3: CASSPSRKNTEAFF
V: TRBV6-5; size: -; J: TRBJ1-2; CDR3: CASSSLQARDYGYTF